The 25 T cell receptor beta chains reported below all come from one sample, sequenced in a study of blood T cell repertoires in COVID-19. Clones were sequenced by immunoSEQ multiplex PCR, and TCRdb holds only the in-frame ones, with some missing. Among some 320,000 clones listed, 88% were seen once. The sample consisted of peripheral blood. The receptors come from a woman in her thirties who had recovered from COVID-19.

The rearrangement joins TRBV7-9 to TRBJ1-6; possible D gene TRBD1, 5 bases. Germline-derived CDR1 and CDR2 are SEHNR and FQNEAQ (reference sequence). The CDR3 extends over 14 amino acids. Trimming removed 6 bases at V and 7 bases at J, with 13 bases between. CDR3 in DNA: TGTGCCAGCAGTCCCGGGACTCTAAATTCACCCCTCCACTTT. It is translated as CASSPGTLNSPLHF.

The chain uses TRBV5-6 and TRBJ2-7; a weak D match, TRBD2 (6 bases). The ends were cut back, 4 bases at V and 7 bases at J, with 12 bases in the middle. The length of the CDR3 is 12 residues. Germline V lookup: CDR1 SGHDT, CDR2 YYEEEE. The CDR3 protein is CASSALRGEQYF. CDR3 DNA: TGTGCCAGCAGCGCACTCCGGGGGGAGCAGTACTTC.

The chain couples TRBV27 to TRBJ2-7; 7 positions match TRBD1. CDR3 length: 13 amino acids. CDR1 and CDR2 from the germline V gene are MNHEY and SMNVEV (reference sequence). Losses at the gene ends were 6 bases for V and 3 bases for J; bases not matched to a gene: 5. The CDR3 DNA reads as TGTGCCAGCAGCGCCACAGGGGTCTACGAGCAGTACTTC. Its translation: CASSATGVYEQYF.

CDR3 coding DNA: TGTGCCAGCTCACCTCAGGGGACGACCACCGGGGAGCTGTTTTTT. It yields the protein CASSPQGTTTGELFF. The chain employs TRBV18 and TRBJ2-2, with D possibly TRBD1 on 6 matching bases. The germline V gene encodes CDR1 KGHSH and CDR2 LQKENI. Deletions cut 3 bases from V and 4 bases from J, with 12 bases between. The CDR3 sequence is 15 residues long.

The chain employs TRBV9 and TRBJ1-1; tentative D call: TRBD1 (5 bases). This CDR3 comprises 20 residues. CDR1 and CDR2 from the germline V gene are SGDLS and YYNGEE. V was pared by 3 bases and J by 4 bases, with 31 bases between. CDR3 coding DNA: TGTGCCAGCAGCGACGAACCAGGACCTAGGGGTCGCGGATTCGGCACTGAAGCTTTCTTT. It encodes CASSDEPGPRGRGFGTEAFF.

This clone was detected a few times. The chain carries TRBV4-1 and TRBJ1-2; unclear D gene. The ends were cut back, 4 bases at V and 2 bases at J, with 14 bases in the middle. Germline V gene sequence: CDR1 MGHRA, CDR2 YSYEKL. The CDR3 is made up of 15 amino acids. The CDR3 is CASSLVPLGNYGYTF. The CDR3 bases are TGCGCCAGCAGCCTAGTCCCCCTCGGGAACTATGGCTACACCTTC.

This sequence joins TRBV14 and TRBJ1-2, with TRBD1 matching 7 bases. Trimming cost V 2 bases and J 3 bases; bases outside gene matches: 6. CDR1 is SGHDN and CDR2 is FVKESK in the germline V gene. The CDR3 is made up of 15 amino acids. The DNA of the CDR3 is TGTGCCAGCAGCCAACAGGGACAGTGGGACTATGGCTACACCTTC. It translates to CASSQQGQWDYGYTF.

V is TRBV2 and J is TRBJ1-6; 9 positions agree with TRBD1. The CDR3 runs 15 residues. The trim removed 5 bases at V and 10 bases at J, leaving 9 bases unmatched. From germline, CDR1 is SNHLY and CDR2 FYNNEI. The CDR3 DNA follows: TGTGCCAGCAGTTCCACGGGCGGACAGGGGTCACCCCTCCACTTT. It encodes CASSSTGGQGSPLHF.

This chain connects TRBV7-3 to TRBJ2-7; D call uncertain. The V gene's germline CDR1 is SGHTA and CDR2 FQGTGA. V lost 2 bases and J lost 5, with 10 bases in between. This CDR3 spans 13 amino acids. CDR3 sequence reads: CASSLSSRDEQYF. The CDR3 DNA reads TGTGCCAGCAGCTTATCTTCCCGTGACGAGCAGTACTTC.

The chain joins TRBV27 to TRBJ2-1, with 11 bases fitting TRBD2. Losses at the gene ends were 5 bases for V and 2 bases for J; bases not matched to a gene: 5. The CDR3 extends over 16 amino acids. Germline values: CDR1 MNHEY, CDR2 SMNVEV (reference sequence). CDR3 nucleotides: TGTGCCAGCAGTGGGATAGCGGGGGGGCCCTACAATGAGCAGTTCTTC. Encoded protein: CASSGIAGGPYNEQFF.

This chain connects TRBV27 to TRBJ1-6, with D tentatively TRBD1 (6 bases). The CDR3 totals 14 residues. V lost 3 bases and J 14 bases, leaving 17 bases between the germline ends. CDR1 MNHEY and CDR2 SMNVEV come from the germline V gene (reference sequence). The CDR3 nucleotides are TGTGCCAGCAGTTTGGCACAGGGCTTAGGGGCCCTCCACTTT. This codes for CASSLAQGLGALHF.

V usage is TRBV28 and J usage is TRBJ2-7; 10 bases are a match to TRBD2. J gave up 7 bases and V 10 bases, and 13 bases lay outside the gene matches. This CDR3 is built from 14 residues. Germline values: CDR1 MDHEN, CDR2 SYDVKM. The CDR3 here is CATLLAGPTREQYF. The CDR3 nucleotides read TGTGCCACCTTACTAGCGGGGCCGACCAGGGAGCAGTACTTC.

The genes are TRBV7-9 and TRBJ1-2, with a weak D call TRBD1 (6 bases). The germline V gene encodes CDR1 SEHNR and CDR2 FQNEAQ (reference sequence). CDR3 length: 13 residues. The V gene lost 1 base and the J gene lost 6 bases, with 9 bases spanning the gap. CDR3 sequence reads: CASSLDRVNGYTF. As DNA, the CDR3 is TGTGCCAGCAGCTTAGACAGGGTTAATGGCTACACCTTC. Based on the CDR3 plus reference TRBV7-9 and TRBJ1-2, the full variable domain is DTGVSQNPRHKITKRGQNVTFRCDPISEHNRLYWYRQTLGQGPEFLTYFQNEAQLEKSRLLSDRFSAERPKGSFSTLEIQRTEQGDSAMYLCASSLDRVNGYTFGSGTRLTVV.

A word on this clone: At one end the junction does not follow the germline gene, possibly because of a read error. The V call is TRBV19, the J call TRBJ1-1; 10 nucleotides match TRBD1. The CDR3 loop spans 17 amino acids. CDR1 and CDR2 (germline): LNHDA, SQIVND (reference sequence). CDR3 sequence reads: CASSITVVGQGNPEAFF. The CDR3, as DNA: TGTGCCAGTAGTATTACCGTAGTGGGACAGGGGAACCCTGAAGCTTTCTTT.

CDR3 bases: TGTGCCAGCGAACCCCGGGGTACGCAGTATTTT. Protein sequence: CASEPRGTQYF. The rearrangement joins TRBV2 to TRBJ2-3; weak D call: TRBD2 (5 bases). CDR1 SNHLY and CDR2 FYNNEI come from the germline V gene. Trimming removed 8 bases from V and 8 bases from J, with 11 bases in between. This CDR3 region has 11 residues.

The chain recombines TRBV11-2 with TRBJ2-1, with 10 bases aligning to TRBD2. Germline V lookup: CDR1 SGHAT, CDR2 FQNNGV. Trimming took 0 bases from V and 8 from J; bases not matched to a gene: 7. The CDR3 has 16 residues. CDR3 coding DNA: TGTGCCAGCAGCTTAGAGGGACTAGCGCGGGGGGATGAGCAGTTCTTC. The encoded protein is CASSLEGLARGDEQFF.

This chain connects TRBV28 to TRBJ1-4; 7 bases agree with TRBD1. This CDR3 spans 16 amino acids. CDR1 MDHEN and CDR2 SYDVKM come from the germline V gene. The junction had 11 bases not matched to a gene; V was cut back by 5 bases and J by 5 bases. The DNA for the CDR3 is TGTGCCAGCAGTCCAATCGAGGGACAGATCAATGAAAAACTGTTTTTT. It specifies CASSPIEGQINEKLFF.

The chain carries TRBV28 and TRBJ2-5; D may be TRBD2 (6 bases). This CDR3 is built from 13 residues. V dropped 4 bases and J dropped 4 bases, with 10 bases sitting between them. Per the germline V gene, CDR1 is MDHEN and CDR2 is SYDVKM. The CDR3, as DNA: TGTGCCAGCAGTTCTGGGGGGAGAGAGACCCAGTACTTC. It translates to CASSSGGRETQYF.

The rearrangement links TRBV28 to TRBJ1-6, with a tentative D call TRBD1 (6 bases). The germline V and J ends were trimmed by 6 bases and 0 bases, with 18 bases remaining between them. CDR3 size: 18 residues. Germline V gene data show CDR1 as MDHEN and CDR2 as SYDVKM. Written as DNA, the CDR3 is TGTGCCAGCAGACCAACAGGGCTTACGAGCTCCTATAATTCACCCCTCCACTTT. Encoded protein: CASRPTGLTSSYNSPLHF.

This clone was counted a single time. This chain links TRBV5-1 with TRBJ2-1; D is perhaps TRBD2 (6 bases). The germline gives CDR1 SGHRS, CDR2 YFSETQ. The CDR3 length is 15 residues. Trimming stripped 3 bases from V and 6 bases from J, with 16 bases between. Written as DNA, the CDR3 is TGCGCCAGCAGCTATCGCCAGGCGGAGGGCAATGAGCAGTTCTTC. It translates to CASSYRQAEGNEQFF. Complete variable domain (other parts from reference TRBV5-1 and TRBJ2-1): KAGVTQTPRYLIKTRGQQVTLSCSPISGHRSVSWYQQTPGQGLQFLFEYFSETQRNKGNFPGRFSGRQFSNSRSEMNVSTLELGDSALYLCASSYRQAEGNEQFFGPGTRLTVL.

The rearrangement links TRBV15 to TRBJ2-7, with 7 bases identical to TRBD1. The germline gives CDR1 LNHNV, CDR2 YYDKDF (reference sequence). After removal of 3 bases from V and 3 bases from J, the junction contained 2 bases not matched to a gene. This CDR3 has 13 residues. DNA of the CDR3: TGTGCCACCAGCAGGGGGGACAGCTACGAGCAGTACTTC. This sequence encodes CATSRGDSYEQYF.

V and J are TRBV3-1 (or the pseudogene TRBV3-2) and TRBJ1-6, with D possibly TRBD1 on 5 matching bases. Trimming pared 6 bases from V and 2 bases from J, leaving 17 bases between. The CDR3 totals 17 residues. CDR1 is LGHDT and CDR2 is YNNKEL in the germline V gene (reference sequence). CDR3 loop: CASRPSGGSTYNSPLHF. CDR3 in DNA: TGTGCCAGCAGACCCTCTGGGGGGTCGACCTATAATTCACCCCTCCACTTT.

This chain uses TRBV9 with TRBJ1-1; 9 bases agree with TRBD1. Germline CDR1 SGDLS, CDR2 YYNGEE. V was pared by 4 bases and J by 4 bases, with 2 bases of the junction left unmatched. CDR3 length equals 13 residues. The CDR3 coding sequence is TGTGCCAGCAGCACAGGGGGCGTCACTGAAGCTTTCTTT. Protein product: CASSTGGVTEAFF.

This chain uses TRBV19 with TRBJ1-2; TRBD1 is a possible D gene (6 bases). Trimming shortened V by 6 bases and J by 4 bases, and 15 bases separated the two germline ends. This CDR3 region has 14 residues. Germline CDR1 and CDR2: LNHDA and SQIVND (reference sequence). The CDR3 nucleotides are TGTGCCAGTAGCAGCCCCCGGGACACCTATGGCTACACCTTC. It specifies CASSSPRDTYGYTF.

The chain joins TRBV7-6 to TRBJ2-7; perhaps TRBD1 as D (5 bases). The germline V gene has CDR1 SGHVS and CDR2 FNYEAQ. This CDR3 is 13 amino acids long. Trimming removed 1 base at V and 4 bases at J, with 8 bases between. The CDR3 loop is CASSLGSGYEQYF. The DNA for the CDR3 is TGTGCCAGCAGCTTAGGATCAGGGTACGAGCAGTACTTC. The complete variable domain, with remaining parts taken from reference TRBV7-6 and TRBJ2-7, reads GAGVSQSPRYKVTKRGQDVALRCDPISGHVSLYWYRQALGQGPEFLTYFNYEAQQDKSGLPNDRFSAERPEGSISTLTIQRTEQRDSAMYRCASSLGSGYEQYFGPGTRLTVT.